This TCR beta chain was sequenced in a study of vaccination and CD4 T cells after COVID-19. About the study: Convalescent donors were composed of six males and four females, of whom two were Hispanic.

The assay that was used to sequence DNA from cultured CD4+ T cells was the Oncomine TCR Beta short-read assay. TCRdb passed the PCR reads through MiXCR, listing each CDR3 protein once. This table has around 10,000 distinct CDR3 sequences, 44% appearing once. Regarding treatment: roughly 10-day PBMC culture with coronavirus spike peptide pools or control peptides (ViraFEST assay). This clonotype was seen only a few times. The target antigen is unknown. Germline V gives CDR1 DFQATT, CDR2 SNEGSKA (reference sequence). The CDR3 is 12 residues long. V was clipped by 3 bases and J by 3 bases, with 8 bases between them.

Sample: CD4+ T cells from blood, cultured in vitro. The source is a human donor who had recovered from COVID-19. The chain recombines TRBV20-1 with TRBJ1-1; D remains unclear. The CDR3 sequence is CSASRVDTEAFF. For the CDR3, the DNA is TGCAGTGCTAGTAGGGTGGACACTGAAGCTTTCTTT.